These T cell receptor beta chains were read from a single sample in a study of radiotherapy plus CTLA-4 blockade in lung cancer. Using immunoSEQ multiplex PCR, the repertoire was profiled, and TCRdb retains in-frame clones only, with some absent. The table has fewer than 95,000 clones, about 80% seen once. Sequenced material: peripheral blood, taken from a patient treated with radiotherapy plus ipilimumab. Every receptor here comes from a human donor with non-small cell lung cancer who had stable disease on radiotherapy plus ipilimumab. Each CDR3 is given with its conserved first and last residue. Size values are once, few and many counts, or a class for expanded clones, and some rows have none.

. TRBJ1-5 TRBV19 CASSARQGIQPQHF
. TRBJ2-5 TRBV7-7 CASSLFISGQETQYF
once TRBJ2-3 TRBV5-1 CASSHPRQGGTDTQYF
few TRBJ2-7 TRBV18 CASGDSGIYEQYF
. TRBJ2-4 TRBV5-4 CASSLRGTNIQYF
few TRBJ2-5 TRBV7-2 CASSRDRKETQYF
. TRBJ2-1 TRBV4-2 CASSQPLTSGGNEQFF
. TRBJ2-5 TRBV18 CASQDRVQETQYF
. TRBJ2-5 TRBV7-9 CASSPQETQYF
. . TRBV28 CASSYPLSPQAHEQYF
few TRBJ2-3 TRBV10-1 CASSGTGSTQFTDTQYF
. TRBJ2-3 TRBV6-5 CASSPTGSQTDTQYF
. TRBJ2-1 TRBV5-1 CASSYGGLENEQFF
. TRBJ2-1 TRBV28 CASSLNRAYNEQFF
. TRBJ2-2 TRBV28 CASSTTGGTNTGELFF
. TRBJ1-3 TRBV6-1 CASTRTAGRNTIYF
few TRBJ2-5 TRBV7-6 CASSPGLQETQYF
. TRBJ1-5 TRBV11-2 CASSDGTLNHQPQHF
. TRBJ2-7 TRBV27 CASRPGQGKDSYEQYF
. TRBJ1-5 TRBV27 CAGSSYSNQPQHF
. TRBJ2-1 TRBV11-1 CASSPTLRDNEQFF
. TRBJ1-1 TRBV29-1 CSVIQGAGTTEAFF
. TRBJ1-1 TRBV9 CASSTRFGTEAFF
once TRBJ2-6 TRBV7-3 CASSLTGAGANVLTF
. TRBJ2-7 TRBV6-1 CASSDYTGGYEQYF
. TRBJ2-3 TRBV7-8 CASSLAQGAGRTDTQYF
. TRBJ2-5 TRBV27 CASSPTGARETQYF
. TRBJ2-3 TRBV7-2 CASSLFRADTQYF
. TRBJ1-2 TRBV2 CASSEDEGTGLGYGYTF
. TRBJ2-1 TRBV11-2 CASRAGAAYNEQFF
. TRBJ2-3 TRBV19 CASSTLGTASTDTQYF
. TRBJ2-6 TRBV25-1 CASSPRGNSGANVLTF
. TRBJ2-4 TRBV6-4 CASAPRASGGVPGNIQYF
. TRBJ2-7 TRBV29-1 CSVRTAKSEQYF
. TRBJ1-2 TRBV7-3 CASSLNPGGFYGYTF
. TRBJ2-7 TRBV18 CASSPARGNEQYF
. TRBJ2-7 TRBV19 CASSPQGRGGAYEQYF
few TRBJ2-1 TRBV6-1 CASSANLAGVYNEQFF
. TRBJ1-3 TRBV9 CASSSSPGNTIYF
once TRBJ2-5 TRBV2 CASSGRRTKETQYF
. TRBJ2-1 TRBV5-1 CASSLGNREPYNEQFF
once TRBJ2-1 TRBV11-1 CASSLVDEQFF
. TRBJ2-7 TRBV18 CASSPPERVGYEQYF
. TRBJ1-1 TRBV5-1 CASSLPSGGNTEAFF
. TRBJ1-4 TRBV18 CASSTTGQQLTNEKLFF
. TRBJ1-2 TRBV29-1 CSVEAPGQIYGYTF
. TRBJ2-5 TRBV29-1 CSVGGGRGGETQYF
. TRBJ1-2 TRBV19 CASSPTGGSGYGYTF
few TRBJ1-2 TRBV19 CASSQGNAAYTF
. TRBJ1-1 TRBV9 CASSGLRQPNTEAFF
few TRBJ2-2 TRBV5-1 CASSLGQRNTGELFF
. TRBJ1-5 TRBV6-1 CASSEAQYRGRTTGSNQPQHF
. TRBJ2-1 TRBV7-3 CASSSAGAYNEQFF